This T cell receptor beta chain originates from a study of T-cell memory formation after mild COVID-19. Across the study: Clusters were largely donor specific.

V lost 3 bases, J lost 2 bases, and 8 bases stayed unmatched. CDR3 size: 17 residues. Per germline, CDR1 SEHNR and CDR2 FQNEAQ (reference sequence). Turning to this clonotype: As yet, its antigen is unknown.

Each CDR3 protein gets one entry after TCRdb re-called the 5' RACE reads with MiXCR. This table holds around 150,000 distinct CDR3 sequences, roughly a third found once. Overall study results and limits: Clones contracting over day 15 to 85 were CD4/CD8 balanced, with later expanders leaning CD4+.

V and J are TRBV7-9 and TRBJ2-1; 9 bases align to TRBD1. What was sequenced was PBMCs or a T cell subset sorted from them (not recorded which). This receptor was obtained from an adult woman who had mild COVID-19 (a few samples of this study predate the infection). Cell type and time point are not known. The CDR3: CASSFSRDRVTYNEQFF. CDR3 sequence (DNA): TGTGCCAGCAGCTTCTCCAGGGACAGGGTGACCTACAATGAGCAGTTCTTC.